This T cell receptor beta chain was captured by sequencing in a study of T-cell reconstitution after alpha-beta-depleted transplantation in children. Study outcomes and limitations: There were reportedly several hundred expanded graft clones from which alpha-beta T cells came about two months after transplant. Most T-cell counts and diversity one year after the transplant came from T cells that were newly produced.

This clonotype showed up many times. The antigen is not known. V gave up 5 bases and J gave up 10 bases; unmatched junction bases: 5. CDR3 length: 14 amino acids. TCRbeta library preparation incorporated unique molecular identifiers. TCRdb redid the calling of the PCR reads with MiXCR, one entry per CDR3 protein. This sample has 73,000 or so distinct CDR3 sequences, with 4% to 5% found just once. The starting material was PBMCs, mostly from graft donor cells, obtained 180 days after TCRalphabeta/CD19-depleted stem cell transplant. J is TRBJ1-6 and V is TRBV12-3 or TRBV12-4; the match to TRBD1 covers 10 bases. This clonotype was sampled from a boy under two years old who had a stem cell transplant for acute myeloid leukemia, so the T cells may come from the graft donor. The CDR3 reads CASSVTGGRSPLHF. The CDR3 coding sequence is TGTGCCAGCAGTGTGACAGGGGGCCGGTCACCCCTCCACTTT.